This T cell receptor beta chain comes out of a study of cytomegalovirus exposure and HLA in healthy donors. Overall study results and limits: Relative to the approximately 670-donor mean, N-insertions were reportedly fewer in an Asian-associated ancestry cluster in a later analysis. Using a false discovery rate of 0.05, a later analysis showed that approximately 18,000 TCR beta sequences were associated with HLA alleles. TCR beta V segments were, for the most part, productive about 87% or about 30% of the time in an earlier analysis.

From germline, CDR1 is LGHNA and CDR2 YNFKEQ. The V segment lost 3 bases and the J segment 14 bases; nucleotides outside the gene matches: 10. The CDR3 totals 13 residues. As concerns this clone: The antigen is undetermined.

Both 60 Vbeta primers and 13 Jbeta primers went into the PCR. Data came from immunoSEQ multiplex PCR; TCRdb stores just in-frame clones and leaves some out. The data contain 160,000 or so clones, about 88% of them seen just once; the ten biggest clones take up nearly 2%. Sequenced material: PBMCs. The chain has TRBV4-2 and TRBJ1-2; 9 bases are shared with TRBD1. This receptor was taken from a young woman in good health and CMV-seronegative. CDR3 DNA sequence: TGTGCCAGCAGCCAGGGCGGGACAGGGCCTCTAACCTTC. Translating gives CASSQGGTGPLTF.